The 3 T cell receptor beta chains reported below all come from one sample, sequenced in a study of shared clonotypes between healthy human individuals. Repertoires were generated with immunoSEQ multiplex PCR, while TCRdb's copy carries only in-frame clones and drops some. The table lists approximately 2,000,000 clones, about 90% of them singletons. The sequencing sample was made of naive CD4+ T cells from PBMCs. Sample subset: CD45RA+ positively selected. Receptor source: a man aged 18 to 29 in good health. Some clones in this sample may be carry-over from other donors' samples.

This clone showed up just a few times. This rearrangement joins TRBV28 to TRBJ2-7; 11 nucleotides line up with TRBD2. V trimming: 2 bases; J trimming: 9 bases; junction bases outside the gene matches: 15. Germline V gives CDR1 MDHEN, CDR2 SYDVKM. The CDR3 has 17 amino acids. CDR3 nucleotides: TGTGCCAGCAGTTTAAGTGGTGAGGGACTAGCGGTTCCTGGGCAGTACTTC. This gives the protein CASSLSGEGLAVPGQYF.

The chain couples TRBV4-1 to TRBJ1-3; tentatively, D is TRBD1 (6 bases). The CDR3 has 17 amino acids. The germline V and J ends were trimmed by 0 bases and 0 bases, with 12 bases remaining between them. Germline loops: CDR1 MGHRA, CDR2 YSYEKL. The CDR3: CASSQDGIRGSGNTIYF. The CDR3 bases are TGCGCCAGCAGCCAAGATGGGATCAGGGGCTCTGGAAACACCATATATTTT.

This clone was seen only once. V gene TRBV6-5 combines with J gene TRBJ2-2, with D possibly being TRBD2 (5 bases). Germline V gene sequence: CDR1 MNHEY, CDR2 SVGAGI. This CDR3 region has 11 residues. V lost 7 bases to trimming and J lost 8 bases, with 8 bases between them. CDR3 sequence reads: CASTRDGELFF. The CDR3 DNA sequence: TGTGCCAGCACCCGGGATGGGGAGCTGTTTTTT.